The sample holds many counts of the clone carrying this T cell receptor beta chain. Antigen unknown. Patients were excluded because of uncontrolled infection, other autoimmune disease, pregnancy or lactation. The data stem from a study of T cells in Graves' hyperthyroidism and ophthalmopathy. Study observations and caveats: With a median lead of approximately six months before onset, the model predicted ophthalmopathy.

Amplification of TCR beta CDR3 regions was performed using RNA transcripts as template. When the TCR CDR3 underwent first-round RT-PCR, the HTBI primer set was used. TCRdb reprocessed the multiplex PCR reads with MiXCR, giving one entry per CDR3 protein. Among hundreds of thousands of distinct CDR3 sequences listed, approximately 14% were seen once. This CDR3 contains 14 residues. Germline-derived CDR1 and CDR2 are SEHNR and FQNEAQ (reference sequence). Between the trimmed V and J ends, which lost 1 base and 0 bases, there was a span of 7 bases. Sequencing input: blood. The chain carries TRBV7-9 and TRBJ2-7; D uncertain. The TCR comes from a young woman with Graves' hyperthyroidism. The CDR3 DNA reads as TGTGCCAGCAGCTTAGTCGAGATCTCCTACGAGCAGTACTTC. As protein: CASSLVEISYEQYF.